The 28 T cell receptor beta chains listed next were all sequenced from one sample in a study of blood T cells in healthy people across ages. Together with a sample-barcoded 5' primer, a J-beta primer mix was included in a second PCR lasting about 6 to 11 cycles. TCRdb reanalysed the 5' RACE reads using MiXCR and keeps one entry per CDR3 protein. Among roughly 790,000 distinct CDR3 sequences listed, roughly 45% were seen once. Sequenced material: blood. The receptors were gathered from a woman aged 55 to 70 in good health.

This clonotype was counted only a few times. This chain joins TRBV20-1 and TRBJ2-1, with TRBD2 as a possible D gene (5 bases). This CDR3 contains 15 residues. V was shortened by 3 bases and J by 7 bases, with 19 bases between the two germline ends. Germline lookup yields CDR1 DFQATT and CDR2 SNEGSKA (reference sequence). CDR3 bases: TGCAGTGCTAGCGCCAGGAGGCGAGATCGGAATGAGCAGTTCTTC. Its translation is CSASARRRDRNEQFF.

The sample holds a few counts of this clonotype. V usage is TRBV6-1 and J usage is TRBJ2-3; a weak D match, TRBD1 (5 bases). From germline, CDR1 is MNHNS and CDR2 SASEGT. The CDR3 has 13 residues. With 6 bases removed from V and 4 bases from J, the gap between germline ends came to 11 bases. The CDR3 nucleotides read TGTGCCAGCAGGGAGACAGTCCCAGATACGCAGTATTTT. Translating it yields CASRETVPDTQYF.

The rearrangement links TRBV6-2 or TRBV6-3 to TRBJ2-7; no reliable D call. Looked up from germline, CDR1 is MNHEY and CDR2 is SVGEGT. Trimming left V 6 bases short and J 4 bases short, with 10 bases between. CDR3 length: 12 amino acids. The CDR3 DNA follows: TGTGCCAGCAGGGTCTCGAATTACGAGCAGTACTTC. This codes for CASRVSNYEQYF.

This clonotype has a handful of counts. The genes are TRBV7-2 and TRBJ2-7; D not resolved. Trimming removed 4 bases at V and 2 bases at J, with 12 bases between. CDR3 length: 14 residues. CDR1 SGHTA and CDR2 FQGNSA come from the germline V gene. DNA for the CDR3: TGTGCCAGCAGCTCCTCGGCCGTCACCTACGAGCAGTACTTC. It translates to CASSSSAVTYEQYF.

V usage is TRBV28 and J usage is TRBJ2-7; 9 bases line up with TRBD1. Germline V gene data show CDR1 as MDHEN and CDR2 as SYDVKM. With 4 bases clipped from V and 3 bases from J, the junction kept 13 bases outside the gene matches. The CDR3 contains 17 residues. The CDR3 protein is CASSSQSRDRALYEQYF. CDR3 nucleotide sequence: TGTGCCAGCAGTTCACAATCCCGGGACAGGGCCCTCTACGAGCAGTACTTC.

In its sample, this clonotype was seen once. This chain connects TRBV5-1 to TRBJ2-7; tentative D call: TRBD2 (6 bases). CDR1 and CDR2 (germline): SGHRS, YFSETQ. This CDR3 contains 13 residues. V lost 4 bases and J 5 bases, leaving 13 bases between the germline ends. CDR3 in DNA: TGCGCCAGCAGCCCGGTTACTAGCAACGAGCAGTACTTC. Amino acid sequence: CASSPVTSNEQYF.

The chain joins TRBV2 to TRBJ2-1; D unresolved. The CDR3 covers 12 residues. CDR1 is SNHLY and CDR2 is FYNNEI in the germline V gene. The V and J ends lost 1 base and 8 bases respectively, with 6 bases between them. CDR3 amino acids: CASSEVFDEQFF. Written as DNA, the CDR3 is TGTGCCAGCAGTGAAGTTTTCGATGAGCAGTTCTTC.

The chain is built from TRBV20-1 and TRBJ2-3; the D gene is possibly TRBD2 (7 bases). V shed 3 bases and J shed 0 bases, with 13 bases lying between them. The germline V gene has CDR1 DFQATT and CDR2 SNEGSKA (reference sequence). The CDR3 sequence is 15 residues long. The CDR3 is CSASRGGLSTDTQYF. Here the CDR3 DNA reads TGCAGTGCTAGTAGGGGGGGCCTAAGCACAGATACGCAGTATTTT.

A few counts support this clonotype. CDR3 bases: TGCGCCAGCAGCTTCCAGAGGGGGCGCTACACCTTC. The encoded protein is CASSFQRGRYTF. V usage is TRBV5-1 and J usage is TRBJ1-2, with 7 positions matching TRBD1. The V gene end was trimmed by 2 bases and the J gene end by 9 bases; junction bases not matched to a gene: 4. The CDR3 has 12 amino acids. Germline lookup yields CDR1 SGHRS and CDR2 YFSETQ.

This clonotype was seen only a few times. The chain carries TRBV3-1 and TRBJ2-3; 7 nucleotides agree with TRBD1. From germline, CDR1 is LGHDT and CDR2 YNNKEL (reference sequence). The junction had 17 bases not matched to a gene; V was cut back by 6 bases and J by 2 bases. This CDR3 region has 18 residues. CDR3 coding DNA: TGTGCCAGCAGTTCCAAATTGGACAGGCCAGAGAACACAGATACGCAGTATTTT. Protein sequence: CASSSKLDRPENTDTQYF.

This clonotype was seen only a few times. An end of the junction differs from the germline gene, which may be a read error. The rearrangement uses TRBV10-3 and TRBJ2-1; 13 nucleotides align to TRBD2. The CDR3 sequence is 18 residues long. Germline lookup yields CDR1 ENHRY and CDR2 SYGVKD. In DNA form, the CDR3 reads TGTGCCATCAGGGCGGGACTAGCGGGGTCCCTGGGTTCAAATGAGCGGTTCTTC. Translated, it gives CAIRAGLAGSLGSNERFF.

This clonotype was seen more than once but under ten times. The chain has TRBV12-3 or TRBV12-4 and TRBJ2-7, with D possibly called TRBD1 or TRBD2 (5 bases each). The ends were cut back, 8 bases at V and 6 bases at J, with 26 bases in the middle. The length of the CDR3 is 16 residues. The CDR3, as DNA: TGTGCCAGCGGCGAGAGAGACAGCGGAGAACGGGGCGAGCAGTACTTC. Translated: CASGERDSGERGEQYF.

The chain recombines TRBV6-4 with TRBJ2-3; D is uncertain. This CDR3 is built from 15 residues. With 10 bases removed from V and 2 bases from J, the gap between germline ends came to 19 bases. The germline V gene encodes CDR1 MRHNA and CDR2 SNTAGT. The CDR3 here is CANPYIPGPTDTQYF. CDR3 nucleotide sequence: TGTGCCAACCCGTATATTCCTGGACCCACAGATACGCAGTATTTT.

This chain connects TRBV14 to TRBJ2-7, with 7 positions matching TRBD1. Matching the DNA end better, TRBJ2-5 makes the J call doubtful. The germline V gene encodes CDR1 SGHDN and CDR2 FVKESK. CDR3 length: 14 amino acids. The CDR3 loop reads CASSKTGTGETQYF. CDR3 nucleotides: TGTGCCAGCAGCAAGACAGGGACGGGGGAGACCCAGTACTTC.

This clonotype was recorded at least ten times. V is TRBV27 and J is TRBJ2-7; 9 nucleotides agree with TRBD2. The CDR3 spans 15 residues. The V gene end was trimmed by 8 bases and the J gene end by 3 bases; junction bases not matched to a gene: 11. The germline gives CDR1 MNHEY, CDR2 SMNVEV (reference sequence). The CDR3, as DNA: TGTGCCAGCTCCTCGGGGACTAGCCGACTCTACGAGCAGTACTTC. Its protein product is CASSSGTSRLYEQYF.

A few counts support this clonotype. The chain employs TRBV5-1 and TRBJ1-1; 7 nucleotides agree with TRBD1. This CDR3 is 15 amino acids long. CDR1 and CDR2 from the germline V gene are SGHRS and YFSETQ. J lost 9 bases, V lost 0 bases, and 11 bases had no gene match. The CDR3 spells CASSLDEGGGPKAFF. Here the CDR3 DNA reads TGCGCCAGCAGCTTGGACGAGGGAGGGGGCCCCAAAGCTTTCTTT. Full variable domain (missing parts from reference TRBV5-1 and TRBJ1-1): KAGVTQTPRYLIKTRGQQVTLSCSPISGHRSVSWYQQTPGQGLQFLFEYFSETQRNKGNFPGRFSGRQFSNSRSEMNVSTLELGDSALYLCASSLDEGGGPKAFFGQGTRLTVV.

This clonotype was found a few times. This chain uses TRBV2 with TRBJ1-2; a weak D match, TRBD1 (5 bases). Per germline, CDR1 SNHLY and CDR2 FYNNEI. Between the trimmed V and J ends, which lost 1 base and 4 bases, there was a span of 13 bases. The CDR3 sequence is 15 residues long. The chain's CDR3 is CASSEGDGRVYGYTF. In DNA, the CDR3 is TGTGCCAGCAGTGAAGGGGACGGACGAGTCTATGGCTACACCTTC.

In its sample, this clonotype was seen a few times. The chain employs TRBV4-2 and TRBJ2-3, with 11 bases lining up with TRBD2. CDR1 LGHNA and CDR2 YNFKEQ come from the germline V gene. This CDR3 spans 14 amino acids. V lost 9 bases to trimming and J lost 6 bases; unmatched junction nucleotides: 8. The CDR3 region has the DNA TGTGCCAGGGGGCCTAGCGGGGGGCCCGATACGCAGTATTTT. Amino acids: CARGPSGGPDTQYF.

The chain is built from TRBV6-5 and TRBJ1-2; D is undetermined. The CDR3 is made up of 14 amino acids. CDR1 MNHEY and CDR2 SVGAGI come from the germline V gene. V was shortened by 2 bases and J by 0 bases, with 7 bases between the two germline ends. The CDR3 region has the DNA TGTGCCAGCAGTTACACGGCTGCTAACTATGGCTACACCTTC. This translates into CASSYTAANYGYTF.

V and J are TRBV7-2 and TRBJ2-1, with 9 bases lining up with TRBD2. Germline V gives CDR1 SGHTA, CDR2 FQGNSA. This CDR3 spans 13 amino acids. The V and J ends lost 2 bases and 10 bases, in that order; junction bases with no gene match: 3. The DNA for the CDR3 is TGTGCCAGCAGCTTACCGGGGACTAGCGAGCAGTTCTTC. Protein product: CASSLPGTSEQFF.

The chain employs TRBV20-1 and TRBJ2-4; the D gene is possibly TRBD2 (6 bases). The end of the DNA aligns better with TRBJ2-7, so the J call may be wrong. The CDR3 runs to 15 residues. Germline-derived CDR1 and CDR2 are DFQATT and SNEGSKA (reference sequence). CDR3 sequence reads: CSAPWRGNGLYEQYF. DNA for the CDR3: TGCAGTGCTCCCTGGAGGGGTAATGGTCTCTACGAGCAGTACTTC.

The gene calls are TRBV7-2 and TRBJ1-1; the D is unclear. This CDR3 is 14 amino acids long. Looked up from germline, CDR1 is SGHTA and CDR2 is FQGNSA. V dropped 11 bases and J dropped 8 bases, with 24 bases sitting between them. CDR3 nucleotide sequence: TGTGCCTCCCGCGAGGCGGCAAAAAGGCTCGAAGCTTTCTTT. This codes for CASREAAKRLEAFF.

This chain links TRBV7-2 with TRBJ2-1; 8 bases map to TRBD1. The CDR3 length is 15 residues. Germline loops: CDR1 SGHTA, CDR2 FQGNSA. J was trimmed by 13 bases and V by 4 bases; bases with no gene match: 15. The CDR3 region has the DNA TGTGCCAGCAGCTCCGGGACAGGAGAGTGGGAGACCCAGTTCTTC. Translation: CASSSGTGEWETQFF.

The chain combines TRBV7-9 with TRBJ2-1; TRBD2 is a possible D gene (9 bases). This CDR3 contains 18 residues. Trimming stripped 5 bases from V and 9 bases from J, with 29 bases between. Germline CDR1 SEHNR, CDR2 FQNEAQ (reference sequence). CDR3 nucleotide sequence: TGTGCCAGCAGCCGACTTCACGGGACAGGCGGGAGGGCCCGTGAGCAGTTCTTC. The encoded protein is CASSRLHGTGGRAREQFF.

A few counts support this clonotype. The genes are TRBV20-1 and TRBJ2-5; D unresolved. This CDR3 comprises 13 residues. Germline-derived CDR1 and CDR2 are DFQATT and SNEGSKA (reference sequence). Trimming left V 6 bases short and J 0 bases short, with 11 bases between. The chain's CDR3 is CSAGRQHQETQYF. DNA of the CDR3: TGCAGTGCAGGCAGACAACACCAAGAGACCCAGTACTTC.

This CDR3 reads CASSYLGQGSDTQYF. Written as DNA, the CDR3 is TGTGCCAGCAGTTATCTGGGACAGGGGTCAGATACGCAGTATTTT. The gene calls are TRBV6-5 and TRBJ2-3, with TRBD1 matching over 10 bases. The CDR3 sequence is 15 residues long. Germline trimming cut 3 bases from V and 4 bases from J; bases unmatched to any gene: 4. Germline V lookup: CDR1 MNHEY, CDR2 SVGAGI.

The J gene is TRBJ2-3, the V gene TRBV12-3 or TRBV12-4; 9 nucleotides align to TRBD2. This CDR3 spans 15 amino acids. V was clipped by 5 bases and J by 8 bases; unmatched bases: 11. This CDR3 reads CASSQRRGGGGTQYF. The CDR3 region has the DNA TGTGCCAGCAGTCAGAGGCGGGGGGGCGGCGGTACGCAGTATTTT.

This clonotype was recorded a few times. The gene calls are TRBV6-2 or TRBV6-3 and TRBJ1-4; no clear D gene. The CDR3 runs to 15 residues. From germline, CDR1 is MNHEY and CDR2 SVGEGT. V lost 8 bases and J 7 bases, leaving 20 bases between the germline ends. The CDR3 loop reads CASSHGPQLGEKLFF. The CDR3 DNA is TGTGCCAGCTCGCATGGACCACAGCTTGGTGAAAAACTGTTTTTT.